The 21 T cell receptor beta chains given below trace back to one sample, sequenced in a study of shared clonotypes between healthy human individuals. Clones were read by immunoSEQ multiplex PCR, and TCRdb kept only the in-frame ones, dropping some. The sample comprises around 510,000 clones, more than 95% of which are singletons, and about 0.06% rests with the top ten. The sample comprised naive CD4+ T cells sorted from blood. Subset defined: CD45RA+ positively selected. These receptors came from a woman aged 30 to 39 in good health.

The gene calls are TRBV7-3 and TRBJ2-1; 11 bases agree with TRBD2. Germline V CDR1 and CDR2: SGHTA, FQGTGA. V was clipped by 5 bases and J by 6 bases; unmatched bases: 6. This CDR3 is 15 amino acids long. The CDR3 here is CASSPGLAAPNEQFF. CDR3 bases: TGTGCCAGCAGCCCGGGACTAGCGGCCCCCAATGAGCAGTTCTTC.

V usage is TRBV7-8 and J usage is TRBJ1-5; TRBD1 matches at 10 bases. CDR1 is SGHVS, CDR2 FQNEAQ, per germline. The V gene end was trimmed by 4 bases and the J gene end by 4 bases; junction bases not matched to a gene: 1. This CDR3 has 14 residues. This chain's CDR3 is CASSSGQGNQPQHF. Written as DNA, the CDR3 is TGTGCCAGCAGCTCGGGACAGGGGAATCAGCCCCAGCATTTT. The full variable domain, with the rest looked up from reference TRBV7-8 and TRBJ1-5, is GAGVSQSPRYKVAKRGQDVALRCDPISGHVSLFWYQQALGQGPEFLTYFQNEAQLDKSGLPSDRFFAERPEGSVSTLKIQRTQQEDSAVYLCASSSGQGNQPQHFGDGTRLSIL.

V is TRBV5-1 and J is TRBJ2-2, with TRBD2 as a possible D gene (5 bases). V was cut by 0 bases and J by 6 bases, with 12 bases left in between. CDR3 size: 15 residues. CDR1 and CDR2 (germline): SGHRS, YFSETQ. The CDR3, as DNA: TGCGCCAGCAGCTTGGGTCCGGAGGTAGCCGGGGAGCTGTTTTTT. This codes for CASSLGPEVAGELFF.

V and J are TRBV5-1 and TRBJ2-7; D possibly uses TRBD1 or TRBD2 (5 bases each). CDR1 is SGHRS and CDR2 is YFSETQ in the germline V gene. The CDR3 loop spans 13 amino acids. Trimming cost V 4 bases and J 6 bases, with 14 bases left between them. CDR3 coding DNA: TGCGCCAGCAGCCGTGGGGGTGCCCCCGAGCAGTACTTC. Its translation is CASSRGGAPEQYF.

As concerns this clone: Relative to the germline gene, one junction end is altered; a read error may explain this. The chain couples TRBV15 to TRBJ2-7; 11 positions agree with TRBD2. The germline V gene encodes CDR1 LNHNV and CDR2 YYDKDF (reference sequence). The CDR3 runs 20 residues. The CDR3 protein is CATSRVQGSRTSGQAYEQYF. CDR3 nucleotide sequence: TGTGCCACCAGTAGAGTTCAAGGGTCTAGGACTAGCGGGCAGGCCTACGAGCAGTACTTC.

CDR3 in amino acids: CASSFGQGAETEAFF. The CDR3 bases are TGCGCCAGCAGCTTTGGACAGGGGGCTGAAACTGAAGCTTTCTTT. V gene TRBV5-1 combines with J gene TRBJ1-1, with TRBD1 identical over 11 bases. Germline V gives CDR1 SGHRS, CDR2 YFSETQ. The CDR3 extends over 15 amino acids. The V and J ends lost 2 bases and 5 bases, in that order; junction bases with no gene match: 5.

This rearrangement joins TRBV7-9 to TRBJ1-2; a possible D gene is TRBD1 (6 bases). Per the germline V gene, CDR1 is SEHNR and CDR2 is FQNEAQ (reference sequence). The V gene lost 5 bases and the J gene lost 7 bases, with 11 bases spanning the gap. The CDR3 contains 12 residues. CDR3 sequence (DNA): TGTGCCAGCAGCAAACAGGGACTTGGCTACACCTTC. Its translation: CASSKQGLGYTF.

CDR3 DNA: TGTGCCAGCAGCTTTGCCCGATCGGGGGCAACAGATACGCAGTATTTT. Translating gives CASSFARSGATDTQYF. This chain uses TRBV11-2 with TRBJ2-3; either TRBD1 or TRBD2 may fit D (6 bases each). The CDR3 totals 16 residues. V was clipped by 3 bases and J by 3 bases, with 16 bases between them. Germline CDR1 is SGHAT and CDR2 is FQNNGV.

This chain uses TRBV5-3 with TRBJ1-2; D gene uncertain. TRBV5-3 is an ORF, and what it does is uncertain. Trimming took off 1 base at V and 2 bases at J, with 6 bases between the two ends. The CDR3 is 13 amino acids. The CDR3 DNA sequence: TGTGCCAGAAGCTTGCACTCGAACTATGGCTACACCTTC. This codes for CARSLHSNYGYTF.

This clone was seen just once. The V gene is TRBV28, the J gene TRBJ1-2, with D uncertain. CDR3 length equals 15 residues. Trimming took 3 bases from V and 5 from J, leaving 16 bases between them. Germline V gene sequence: CDR1 MDHEN, CDR2 SYDVKM. The CDR3 sequence is CASSFRGSVRYGYTF. CDR3 DNA sequence: TGTGCCAGCAGTTTCCGGGGAAGCGTACGTTATGGCTACACCTTC.

This clone was counted once. The chain joins TRBV5-1 to TRBJ1-4, with D possibly TRBD1 on 5 matching bases. Trimming removed 0 bases at V and 3 bases at J, with 6 bases between. From germline, CDR1 is SGHRS and CDR2 YFSETQ. The CDR3 has 14 amino acids. The CDR3 reads CASSLGGSNEKLFF. DNA of the CDR3: TGCGCCAGCAGCTTGGGGGGGTCTAATGAAAAACTGTTTTTT. Complete variable domain (other parts from reference TRBV5-1 and TRBJ1-4): KAGVTQTPRYLIKTRGQQVTLSCSPISGHRSVSWYQQTPGQGLQFLFEYFSETQRNKGNFPGRFSGRQFSNSRSEMNVSTLELGDSALYLCASSLGGSNEKLFFGSGTQLSVL.

This chain connects TRBV10-1 to TRBJ1-1, with TRBD1 identical over 7 bases. The CDR3 has 14 residues. The germline V gene has CDR1 WNHNN and CDR2 SYGVQD (reference sequence). The ends lost 2 bases at V and 1 base at J; junction bases unmatched: 1. The CDR3 DNA sequence: TGCGCCAGCAGTGAGGAGGGGGCGAACACTGAAGCTTTCTTT. It translates to CASSEEGANTEAFF.

The rearrangement joins TRBV27 to TRBJ2-5, with a weak D call TRBD2 (6 bases). The germline CDR1 and CDR2 sequences are MNHEY and SMNVEV (reference sequence). The germline V and J ends were trimmed by 0 bases and 3 bases, with 20 bases remaining between them. This CDR3 is built from 18 residues. The CDR3 bases are TGTGCCAGCAGTTTATCGGCGACTTTCGGGCCGGGGGAAGAGACCCAGTACTTC. It codes for CASSLSATFGPGEETQYF.

The chain uses TRBV5-4 and TRBJ1-5; 7 bases agree with TRBD1. V lost 0 bases to trimming and J lost 6 bases; unmatched junction nucleotides: 3. CDR1 and CDR2 (germline): SGHNT, YYREEE (reference sequence). CDR3 size: 14 residues. For the CDR3, the DNA is TGTGCCAGCAGCTTGGAGGGGGCAGGTCAGCCCCAGCATTTT. It is translated as CASSLEGAGQPQHF.

CDR3 coding DNA: TGTGCCAGCAGTACACCCTCGGCGGACAGGGTTTTTATGGCTTTCTTT. This translates into CASSTPSADRVFMAFF. V is TRBV28 and J is TRBJ1-1, with TRBD1 matching over 8 bases. After removal of 5 bases from V and 11 bases from J, the junction contained 19 bases not matched to a gene. From germline, CDR1 is MDHEN and CDR2 SYDVKM. The CDR3 loop spans 16 amino acids.

The chain combines TRBV11-3 with TRBJ2-3, with D tentatively TRBD2 (5 bases). This CDR3 contains 15 residues. V lost 5 bases, J lost 0 bases, and 12 bases lay in between. Looked up from germline, CDR1 is SGHNT and CDR2 is YENEEA. The DNA for the CDR3 is TGTGCCAGCAGCCCTGTCGGGGAGAGCACAGATACGCAGTATTTT. Residues: CASSPVGESTDTQYF.

The chain employs TRBV28 and TRBJ1-2, with a possible D match to TRBD1 (5 bases). Germline CDR1 reads MDHEN; CDR2 reads SYDVKM. Trimming shortened V by 1 base and J by 9 bases, and 12 bases separated the two germline ends. This CDR3 is built from 13 residues. The CDR3 coding sequence is TGTGCCAGCAGTTTATTTGCGGGGGTTAGCTACACCTTC. Translating gives CASSLFAGVSYTF.

Notes on this clone: The same CDR3 can be traced to other DNA sequences in this sample. The genes are TRBV9 and TRBJ2-2; 10 positions agree with TRBD2. Unmatched junction bases numbered 6, after V lost 0 bases and J lost 7 bases. Germline V gene lookup returns CDR1 SGDLS and CDR2 YYNGEE. The CDR3 has 16 amino acids. In nucleotides, the CDR3 is TGTGCCAGCAGCGTAGGTCTAGCGGGAGTGGTCGGGGAGCTGTTTTTT. Translation gives CASSVGLAGVVGELFF.

The chain combines TRBV12-2 with TRBJ1-1; no check of the table's D call, TRBD1, against the DNA was made. TRBV12-2 is reported as a pseudogene. The CDR3 is 14 residues long. CDR3 region: CASRLVQGNTEAFF. CDR3 DNA sequence: TGTGCAAGTCGCTTAGTGCAGGGGAACACTGAAGCTTTCTTT.

The chain has TRBV15 and TRBJ2-7; D remains unclear. CDR1 and CDR2 (germline): LNHNV, YYDKDF (reference sequence). V dropped 4 bases and J dropped 0 bases, with 7 bases sitting between them. CDR3 length: 13 residues. This chain's CDR3 is CATSTSNSYEQYF. For the CDR3, the DNA is TGTGCCACCAGCACAAGTAACTCCTACGAGCAGTACTTC.

The V and J genes are TRBV18 and TRBJ2-2; TRBD1 matches 7 bases. The CDR3 is 15 residues long. V lost 6 bases to trimming and J lost 7 bases; unmatched junction nucleotides: 11. CDR1 and CDR2 from the germline V gene are KGHSH and LQKENI. This CDR3 is CASSPDRVASGELFF. DNA of the CDR3: TGTGCCAGCTCGCCCGACAGGGTAGCGAGCGGGGAGCTGTTTTTT. The full variable domain, rest sourced from reference TRBV18 and TRBJ2-2, is NAGVMQNPRHLVRRRGQEARLRCSPMKGHSHVYWYRQLPEEGLKFMVYLQKENIIDESGMPKERFSAEFPKEGPSILRIQQVVRGDSAAYFCASSPDRVASGELFFGEGSRLTVL.